This T cell receptor (beta chain) stems from a study of CD8 T cells in ankylosing spondylitis. This clonotype was found many times. Construction of TCR beta libraries was performed using quantitative 5'-RACE with molecular barcodes. TCRdb re-called the 5' RACE reads through MiXCR, storing one row per CDR3 protein. The sample includes 240,000 or so distinct CDR3 sequences, less than 10% of them seen just once. This CDR3 comprises 12 residues. V lost 3 bases, J lost 6 bases, and 4 bases stayed unmatched. The germline V gene encodes CDR1 SQVTM and CDR2 ANQGSEA. The specimen was blood, either unsorted or a sorted T cell fraction (not recorded which). This sequence was found in a male donor with ankylosing spondylitis or in good health (not recorded which). The chain couples TRBV29-1 to TRBJ2-5, with TRBD2 matching 7 bases. CDR3 loop: CSVEREWKTQYF. CDR3 nucleotide sequence: TGCAGCGTTGAGCGGGAGTGGAAGACCCAGTACTTC. The full variable domain, in which reference TRBV29-1 and TRBJ2-5 provide the parts outside the CDR3, is SAVISQKPSRDICQRGTSLTIQCQVDSQVTMMFWYRQQPGQSLTLIATANQGSEATYESGFVIDKFPISRPNLTFSTLTVSNMSPEDSSIYLCSVEREWKTQYFGPGTRLLVL.